The clone carrying this T cell receptor beta chain was found a few times. Its specificity is unknown. Healthy bone marrow donors made up the donors. The sample is drawn from a study of cytomegalovirus exposure and HLA in healthy donors. Findings and limits, study-wide: On later analysis, the bulk of CMV-associated TCR beta chains appeared to be HLA-restricted.

Both 60 Vbeta primers and 13 Jbeta primers went into the PCR. Clones were sequenced by immunoSEQ multiplex PCR, and TCRdb holds only the in-frame ones, with some missing. The sample holds approximately 170,000 clones, roughly 79% seen once. The sequenced sample was PBMCs. The sequence came from a woman younger than 45 in good health and CMV-seropositive.

The CDR3 DNA sequence: TGTGCCAGCAGTGGTTCGGACACCTACGAGCAGTACTTC. This codes for CASSGSDTYEQYF. The J gene is TRBJ2-7, the V gene TRBV25-1; D is perhaps TRBD1 (5 bases). V was pared by 4 bases and J by 2 bases, with 9 bases between. The CDR3 totals 13 residues. The germline CDR1 and CDR2 sequences are MGHDK and SYGVNS.